This T cell receptor beta chain was obtained from a study of identical twins. Only a few counts were recorded for this clonotype. The CDR3 is 14 amino acids. The V gene's germline CDR1 is MDHEN and CDR2 SYDVKM. V dropped 3 bases and J dropped 5 bases, with 13 bases sitting between them. TCRdb re-called the 5' RACE reads through MiXCR, storing one row per CDR3 protein. The repertoire holds some 1,600,000 distinct CDR3 sequences, with about 32% as singletons. This receptor was identified in a newborn girl in good health. J is TRBJ2-5 and V is TRBV28; no definite D call. Sequencing was carried out using cord blood. The CDR3 nucleotides are TGTGCCAGCAGTTTGCAGGCAAGGGTCGAGACCCAGTACTTC. Translating it yields CASSLQARVETQYF.